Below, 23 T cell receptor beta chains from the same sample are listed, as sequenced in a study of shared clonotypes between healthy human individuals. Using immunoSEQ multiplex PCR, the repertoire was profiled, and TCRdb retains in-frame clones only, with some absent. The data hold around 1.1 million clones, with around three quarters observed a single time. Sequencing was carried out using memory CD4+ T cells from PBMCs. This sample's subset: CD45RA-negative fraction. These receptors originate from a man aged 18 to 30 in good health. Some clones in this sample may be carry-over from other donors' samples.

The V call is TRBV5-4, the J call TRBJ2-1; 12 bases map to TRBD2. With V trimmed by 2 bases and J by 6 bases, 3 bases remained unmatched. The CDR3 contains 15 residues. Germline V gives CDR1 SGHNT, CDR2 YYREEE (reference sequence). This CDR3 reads CASSLTGLAGNEQFF. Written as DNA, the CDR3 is TGTGCCAGCAGCTTAACGGGACTAGCGGGCAATGAGCAGTTCTTC.

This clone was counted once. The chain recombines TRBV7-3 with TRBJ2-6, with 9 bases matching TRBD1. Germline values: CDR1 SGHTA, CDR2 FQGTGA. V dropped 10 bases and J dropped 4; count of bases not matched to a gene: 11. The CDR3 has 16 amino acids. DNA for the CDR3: TGTGCCACTCCAAAGCACAGGGGGCCCGGGGCCAACGTCCTGACTTTC. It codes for CATPKHRGPGANVLTF.

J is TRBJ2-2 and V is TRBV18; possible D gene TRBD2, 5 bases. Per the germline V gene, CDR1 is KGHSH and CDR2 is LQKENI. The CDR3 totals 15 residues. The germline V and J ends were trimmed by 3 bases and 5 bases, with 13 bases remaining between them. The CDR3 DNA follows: TGTGCCAGCTCACCGGTTCCCTCGGGGACCGGGGAGCTGTTTTTT. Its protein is CASSPVPSGTGELFF.

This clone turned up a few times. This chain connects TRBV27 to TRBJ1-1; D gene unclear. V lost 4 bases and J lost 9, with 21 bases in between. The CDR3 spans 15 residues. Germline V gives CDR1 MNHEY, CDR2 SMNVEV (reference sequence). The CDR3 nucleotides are TGTGCCAGCAGTTCCTTATCACGCAGTAACCCCCAAGCTTTCTTT. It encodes CASSSLSRSNPQAFF.

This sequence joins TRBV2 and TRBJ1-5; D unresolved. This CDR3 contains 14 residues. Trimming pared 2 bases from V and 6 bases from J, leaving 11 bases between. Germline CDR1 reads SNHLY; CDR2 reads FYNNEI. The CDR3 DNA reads TGTGCCAGCAGTGAATCGCGGCCCCCTCAGCCCCAGCATTTT. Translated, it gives CASSESRPPQPQHF.

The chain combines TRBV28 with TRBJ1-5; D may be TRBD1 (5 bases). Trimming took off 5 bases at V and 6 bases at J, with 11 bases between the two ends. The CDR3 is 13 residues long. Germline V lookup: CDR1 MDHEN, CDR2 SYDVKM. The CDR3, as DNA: TGTGCCAGCAGTCCACGAAGGGGTCAGCCCCAGCATTTT. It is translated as CASSPRRGQPQHF.

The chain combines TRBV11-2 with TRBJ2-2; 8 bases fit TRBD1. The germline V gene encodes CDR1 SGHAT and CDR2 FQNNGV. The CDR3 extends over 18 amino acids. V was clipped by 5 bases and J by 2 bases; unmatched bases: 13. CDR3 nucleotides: TGTGCCAGCAGCCCCCAGGGGGCCCCACCGTTCAACACCGGGGAGCTGTTTTTT. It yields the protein CASSPQGAPPFNTGELFF. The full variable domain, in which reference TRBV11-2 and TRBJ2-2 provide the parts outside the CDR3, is EAGVAQSPRYKIIEKRQSVAFWCNPISGHATLYWYQQILGQGPKLLIQFQNNGVVDDSQLPKDRFSAERLKGVDSTLKIQPAKLEDSAVYLCASSPQGAPPFNTGELFFGEGSRLTVL.

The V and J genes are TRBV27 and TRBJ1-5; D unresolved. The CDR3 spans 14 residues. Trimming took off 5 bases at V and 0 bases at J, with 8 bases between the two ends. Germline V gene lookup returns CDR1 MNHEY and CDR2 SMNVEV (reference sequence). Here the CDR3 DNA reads TGTGCCAGCAGTCCTTACTATAGCAATCAGCCCCAGCATTTT. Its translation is CASSPYYSNQPQHF.

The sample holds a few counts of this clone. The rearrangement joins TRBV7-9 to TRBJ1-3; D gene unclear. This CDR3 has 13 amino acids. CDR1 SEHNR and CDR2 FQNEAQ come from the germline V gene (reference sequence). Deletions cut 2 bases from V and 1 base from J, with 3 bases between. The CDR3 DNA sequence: TGTGCCAGCAGCTTACTGTCTGGAAACACCATATATTTT. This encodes CASSLLSGNTIYF.

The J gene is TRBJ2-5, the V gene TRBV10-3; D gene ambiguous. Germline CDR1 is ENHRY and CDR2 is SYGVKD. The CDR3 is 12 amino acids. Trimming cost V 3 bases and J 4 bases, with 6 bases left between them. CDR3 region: CAISDVAETQYF. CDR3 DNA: TGTGCCATCAGTGATGTGGCAGAGACCCAGTACTTC.

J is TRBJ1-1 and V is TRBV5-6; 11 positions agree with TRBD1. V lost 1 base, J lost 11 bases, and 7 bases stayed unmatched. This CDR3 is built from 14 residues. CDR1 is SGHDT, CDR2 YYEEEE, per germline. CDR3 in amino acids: CASSLIGQGATAFF. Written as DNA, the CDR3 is TGTGCCAGCAGCTTGATAGGACAGGGGGCTACGGCTTTCTTT.

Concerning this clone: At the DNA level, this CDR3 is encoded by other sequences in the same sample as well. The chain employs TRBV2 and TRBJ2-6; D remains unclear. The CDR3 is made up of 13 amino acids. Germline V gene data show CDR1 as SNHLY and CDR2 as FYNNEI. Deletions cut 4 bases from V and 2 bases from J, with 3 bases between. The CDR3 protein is CASSGAGANVLTF. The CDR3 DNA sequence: TGTGCCAGCAGTGGCGCTGGGGCCAACGTCCTGACTTTC.

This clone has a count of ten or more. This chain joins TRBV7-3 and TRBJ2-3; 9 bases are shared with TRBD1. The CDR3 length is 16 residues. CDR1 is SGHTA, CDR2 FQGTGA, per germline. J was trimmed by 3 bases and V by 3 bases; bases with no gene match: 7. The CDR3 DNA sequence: TGTGCCAGCAGCTTGGGGACAGGGTCGGGGACAGATACGCAGTATTTT. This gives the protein CASSLGTGSGTDTQYF.

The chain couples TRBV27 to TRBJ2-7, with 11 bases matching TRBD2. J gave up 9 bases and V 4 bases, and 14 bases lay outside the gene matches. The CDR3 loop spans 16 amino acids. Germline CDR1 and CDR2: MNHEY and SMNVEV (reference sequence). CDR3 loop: CASSYGTSGEFHGQYF. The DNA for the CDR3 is TGTGCCAGCAGTTACGGGACTAGCGGAGAATTCCACGGGCAGTACTTC.

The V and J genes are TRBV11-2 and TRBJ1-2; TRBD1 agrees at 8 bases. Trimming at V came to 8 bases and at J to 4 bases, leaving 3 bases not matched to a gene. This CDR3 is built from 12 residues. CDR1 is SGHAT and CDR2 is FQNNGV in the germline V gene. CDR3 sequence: CASGGQGYGYTF. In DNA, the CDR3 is TGTGCCAGCGGAGGACAGGGCTATGGCTACACCTTC. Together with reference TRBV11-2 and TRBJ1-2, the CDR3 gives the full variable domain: EAGVAQSPRYKIIEKRQSVAFWCNPISGHATLYWYQQILGQGPKLLIQFQNNGVVDDSQLPKDRFSAERLKGVDSTLKIQPAKLEDSAVYLCASGGQGYGYTFGSGTRLTVV.

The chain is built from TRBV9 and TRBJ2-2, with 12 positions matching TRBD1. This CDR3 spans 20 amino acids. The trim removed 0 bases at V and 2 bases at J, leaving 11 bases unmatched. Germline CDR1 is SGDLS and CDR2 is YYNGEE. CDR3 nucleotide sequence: TGTGCCAGCAGCGTAGGATTTGGGCTGGGGACAGGGGGCAACACCGGGGAGCTGTTTTTT. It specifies CASSVGFGLGTGGNTGELFF.

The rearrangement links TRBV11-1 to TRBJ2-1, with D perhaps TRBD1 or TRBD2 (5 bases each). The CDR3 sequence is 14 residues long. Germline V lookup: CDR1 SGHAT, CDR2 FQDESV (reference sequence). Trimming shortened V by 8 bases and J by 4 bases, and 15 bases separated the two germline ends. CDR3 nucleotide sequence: TGTGCCAGCCATCCCTTGGGGGAGTACAATGAGCAGTTCTTC. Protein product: CASHPLGEYNEQFF.

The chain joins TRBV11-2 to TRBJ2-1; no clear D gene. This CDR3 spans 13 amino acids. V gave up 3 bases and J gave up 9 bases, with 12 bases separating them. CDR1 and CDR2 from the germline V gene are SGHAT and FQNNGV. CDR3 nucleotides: TGTGCCAGCAGCTTTCTTCTGTCTGGTGAGCAGTTCTTC. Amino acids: CASSFLLSGEQFF.

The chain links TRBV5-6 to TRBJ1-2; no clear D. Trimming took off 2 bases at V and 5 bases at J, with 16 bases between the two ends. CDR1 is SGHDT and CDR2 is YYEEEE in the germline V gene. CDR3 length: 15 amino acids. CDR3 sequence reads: CASSFIPGGSYGYTF. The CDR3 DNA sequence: TGTGCCAGCAGCTTCATTCCAGGCGGAAGTTATGGCTACACCTTC.

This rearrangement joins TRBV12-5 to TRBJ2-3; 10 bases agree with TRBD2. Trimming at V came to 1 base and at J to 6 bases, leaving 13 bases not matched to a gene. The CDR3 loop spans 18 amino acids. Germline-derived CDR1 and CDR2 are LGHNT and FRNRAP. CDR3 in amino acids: CASGLDQSILAGEDTQYF. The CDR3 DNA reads TGTGCTAGTGGTTTGGACCAAAGTATCCTAGCGGGAGAGGATACGCAGTATTTT. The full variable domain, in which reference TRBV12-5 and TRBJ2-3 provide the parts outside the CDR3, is DARVTQTPRHKVTEMGQEVTMRCQPILGHNTVFWYRQTMMQGLELLAYFRNRAPLDDSGMPKDRFSAEMPDATLATLKIQPSEPRDSAVYFCASGLDQSILAGEDTQYFGPGTRLTVL.

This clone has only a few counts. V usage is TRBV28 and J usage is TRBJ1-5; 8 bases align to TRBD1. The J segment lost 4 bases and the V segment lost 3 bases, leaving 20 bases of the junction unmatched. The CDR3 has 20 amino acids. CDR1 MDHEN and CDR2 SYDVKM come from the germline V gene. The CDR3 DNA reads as TGTGCCAGCAGTTTCTCGTGGGGGGGGTTGGGACAGGAGAAAAATCAGCCCCAGCATTTT. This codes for CASSFSWGGLGQEKNQPQHF.

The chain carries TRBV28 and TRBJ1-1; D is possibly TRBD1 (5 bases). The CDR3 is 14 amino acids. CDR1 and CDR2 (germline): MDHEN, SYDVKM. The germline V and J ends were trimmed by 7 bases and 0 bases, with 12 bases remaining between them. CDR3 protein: CASNVGGMNTEAFF. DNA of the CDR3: TGTGCCAGCAATGTGGGGGGAATGAACACTGAAGCTTTCTTT. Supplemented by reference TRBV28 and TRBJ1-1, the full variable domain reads DVKVTQSSRYLVKRTGEKVFLECVQDMDHENMFWYRQDPGLGLRLIYFSYDVKMKEKGDIPEGYSVSREKKERFSLILESASTNQTSMYLCASNVGGMNTEAFFGQGTRLTVV.

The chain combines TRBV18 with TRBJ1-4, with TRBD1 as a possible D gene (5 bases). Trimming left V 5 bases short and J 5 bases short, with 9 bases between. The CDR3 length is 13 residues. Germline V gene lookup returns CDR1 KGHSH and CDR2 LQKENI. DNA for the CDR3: TGTGCCAGCTCATCGACAGCGAATGAAAAACTGTTTTTT. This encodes CASSSTANEKLFF.